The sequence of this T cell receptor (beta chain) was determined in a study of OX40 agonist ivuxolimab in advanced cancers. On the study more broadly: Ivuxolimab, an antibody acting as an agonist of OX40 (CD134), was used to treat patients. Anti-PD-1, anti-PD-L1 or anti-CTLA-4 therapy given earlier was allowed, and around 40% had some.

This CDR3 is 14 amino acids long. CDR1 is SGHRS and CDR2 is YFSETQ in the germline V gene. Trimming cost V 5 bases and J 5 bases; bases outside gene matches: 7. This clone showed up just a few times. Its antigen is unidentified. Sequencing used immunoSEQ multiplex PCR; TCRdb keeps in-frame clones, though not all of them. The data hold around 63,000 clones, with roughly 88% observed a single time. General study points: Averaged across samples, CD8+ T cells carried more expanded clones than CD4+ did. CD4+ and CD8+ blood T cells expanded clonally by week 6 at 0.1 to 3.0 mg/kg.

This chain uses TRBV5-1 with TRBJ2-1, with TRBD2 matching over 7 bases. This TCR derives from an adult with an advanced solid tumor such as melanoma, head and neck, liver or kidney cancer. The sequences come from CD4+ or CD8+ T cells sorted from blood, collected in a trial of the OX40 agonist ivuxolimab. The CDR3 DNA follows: TGCGCCAGCAGGGTGGGGCGGGAGAACAATGAGCAGTTCTTC. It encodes CASRVGRENNEQFF.